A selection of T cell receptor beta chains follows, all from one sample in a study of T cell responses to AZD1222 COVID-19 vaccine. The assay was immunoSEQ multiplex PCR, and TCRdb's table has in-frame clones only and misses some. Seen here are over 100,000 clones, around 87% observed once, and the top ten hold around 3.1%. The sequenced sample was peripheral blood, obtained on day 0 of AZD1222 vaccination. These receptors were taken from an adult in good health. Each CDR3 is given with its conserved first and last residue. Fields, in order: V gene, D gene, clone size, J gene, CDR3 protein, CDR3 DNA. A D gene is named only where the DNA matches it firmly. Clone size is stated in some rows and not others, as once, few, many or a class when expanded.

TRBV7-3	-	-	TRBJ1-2	CASSSTGNGGYTF	TGTGCCAGCAGCTCCACAGGGAATGGGGGCTACACCTTC
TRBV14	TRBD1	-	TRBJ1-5	CAKKERGRNQPQHF	TGTGCCAAAAAGGAGAGGGGGCGGAATCAGCCCCAGCATTTT
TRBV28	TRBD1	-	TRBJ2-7	CASSLGTGGNYEQYF	TGTGCCAGCAGTTTAGGGACAGGGGGTAACTACGAGCAGTACTTC
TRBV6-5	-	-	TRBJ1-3	CASSYFPGSGNTIYF	TGTGCCAGCAGTTACTTCCCAGGGTCTGGAAACACCATATATTTT
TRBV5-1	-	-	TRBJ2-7	CASTPGDSYEQYF	TGCGCCAGCACCCCAGGTGACTCCTACGAGCAGTACTTC
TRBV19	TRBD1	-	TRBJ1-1	CASSIGKGTVARSEAFF	TGTGCCAGTAGTATCGGAAAGGGGACAGTCGCCCGGTCTGAAGCTTTCTTT
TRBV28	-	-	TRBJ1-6	CASSAGDGSPLHF	TGTGCCAGCAGTGCAGGGGACGGTTCACCCCTCCACTTT
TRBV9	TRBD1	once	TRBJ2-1	CASSAGQGVNEQFF	TGTGCCAGCAGCGCGGGACAGGGGGTCAATGAGCAGTTCTTC
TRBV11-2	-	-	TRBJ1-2	CASSLDGLDGAF	TGTGCCAGCAGCTTAGATGGCCTCGACGGGGCCTTC
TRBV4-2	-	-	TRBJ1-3	CASSQVQMAGNTIYF	TGTGCCAGCAGCCAAGTACAAATGGCTGGAAACACCATATATTTT
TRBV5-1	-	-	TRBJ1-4	CASSLYGTIEKLFF	TGCGCCAGCAGCTTGTACGGGACAATAGAAAAACTGTTTTTT
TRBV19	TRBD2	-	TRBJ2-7	CASSIRSINSGSRSYEQYF	TGTGCCAGTAGTATACGATCGATAAATAGCGGGAGTAGGTCCTACGAGCAGTACTTC
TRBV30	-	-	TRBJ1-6	CAWRPGSENSPLHF	TGTGCCTGGAGACCCGGGAGCGAAAATTCACCCCTCCACTTT
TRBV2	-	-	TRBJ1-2	CASTPGVTYGYTF	TGTGCCAGCACCCCGGGGGTTACCTATGGCTACACCTTC
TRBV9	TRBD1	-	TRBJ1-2	CASYRGSGYTF	TGTGCCAGCTACAGGGGGTCCGGCTACACCTTC
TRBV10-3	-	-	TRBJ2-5	CAISGTGETQYF	TGTGCCATCAGTGGGACGGGAGAGACCCAGTACTTC
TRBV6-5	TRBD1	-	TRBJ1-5	CASTPTGSNQPQHF	TGTGCCAGCACTCCGACAGGGTCGAATCAGCCCCAGCATTTT
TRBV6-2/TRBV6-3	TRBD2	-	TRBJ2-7	CASSYSNSGGLF	TGTGCCAGCAGTTACTCGAATAGCGGGGGCCTCTTC
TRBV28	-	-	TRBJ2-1	CASSSFPGTYLNNEQFF	TGTGCCAGCAGTTCCTTTCCCGGGACTTATTTAAACAATGAGCAGTTCTTC
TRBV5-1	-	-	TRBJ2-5	CASSLYYSGTKLETQYF	TGCGCCAGCAGCTTATACTATTCCGGGACAAAACTTGAGACCCAGTACTTC
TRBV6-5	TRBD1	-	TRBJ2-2	CASRRQGIDTGELFF	TGTGCCAGCAGACGACAGGGTATCGACACCGGGGAGCTGTTTTTT
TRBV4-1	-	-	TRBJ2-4	CASSQERGTTNEAKNIQYF	TGCGCCAGCAGCCAAGAACGGGGCACAACAAACGAAGCCAAAAACATTCAGTACTTC
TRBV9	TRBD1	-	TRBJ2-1	CASSAQGQGPVDEQFF	TGTGCCAGCAGCGCCCAGGGACAGGGGCCGGTCGATGAGCAGTTCTTC
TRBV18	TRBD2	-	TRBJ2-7	CASSGTRRYEQYF	TGTGCCAGCTCAGGGACTAGGAGGTACGAGCAGTACTTC
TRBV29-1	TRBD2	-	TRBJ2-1	CSVLLAAPMDEQFF	TGCAGCGTACTACTAGCGGCCCCTATGGATGAGCAGTTCTTC
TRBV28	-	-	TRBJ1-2	CASSLFGGRLGYTF	TGTGCCAGCAGTCTCTTTGGGGGGAGGCTTGGCTACACCTTC
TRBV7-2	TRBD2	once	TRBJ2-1	CASSLDPGRDLFF	TGTGCCAGCAGCTTAGACCCAGGGAGGGACCTGTTCTTC
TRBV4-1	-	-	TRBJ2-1	CASSQDEAGGGPYNEQFF	TGCGCCAGCAGCCAAGATGAAGCCGGTGGGGGTCCTTACAATGAGCAGTTCTTC
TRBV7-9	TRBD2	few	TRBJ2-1	CASSWGLAGGQGVDEQFF	TGTGCCAGCAGTTGGGGACTAGCGGGAGGTCAGGGCGTCGATGAGCAGTTCTTC
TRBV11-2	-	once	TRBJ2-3	CASSLRGVGTDTQYF	TGTGCCAGCAGCCTCCGCGGGGTCGGCACAGATACGCAGTATTTT
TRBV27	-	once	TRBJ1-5	CASSPRLGNQPQHF	TGTGCCAGCAGTCCCCGCTTGGGGAATCAGCCCCAGCATTTT
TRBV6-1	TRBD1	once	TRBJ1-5	CASSEMIPPGGILPQHF	TGTGCCAGCAGTGAAATGATCCCGCCAGGGGGGATCTTGCCCCAGCATTTT